A selection of T cell receptor beta chains follows, all from one sample in a study of cytomegalovirus exposure and HLA in healthy donors. The data were produced by immunoSEQ multiplex PCR, yet TCRdb's version contains in-frame clones alone and is incomplete. The table lists roughly 100,000 clones, about two thirds of them singletons. The sample consisted of PBMCs. Source of these receptors: a woman in her forties or fifties in good health and CMV-seropositive. The CDR3 runs from the conserved cysteine through the conserved F or W. Fields, in order: clone size, D gene, V gene, J gene, CDR3 DNA, CDR3 protein. D genes are given only for firm matches. Part of the rows lack a size; the others show once, few, many or a class for expanded clones.

>.|TRBD2|TRBV10-3|TRBJ2-3
TGTGCCATGCGCGGGGGAAGCACAGATACGCAGTATTTT
CAMRGGSTDTQYF
>.|TRBD1|TRBV28|TRBJ2-7
TGTGCCAGCACCCCGGGCTTGGATCTGGGACAGGGGCCATCGAGCTCCTACGAGCAGTACTTC
CASTPGLDLGQGPSSSYEQYF
>.|.|TRBV18|TRBJ1-3
TGTGCCAGCTCACCAGGAGTCGCAGCCTCTGGAAACACCATATATTTT
CASSPGVAASGNTIYF
>once|.|TRBV28|TRBJ2-2
TGTGCCAGCAGTCTCCCAGGGAGGCCTAGAGCCGGGGAGCTGTTTTTT
CASSLPGRPRAGELFF
>.|TRBD1|TRBV5-1|TRBJ1-2
TGCGCCAGCAGCTCTTCGCGGGACAGGGGAGACGGCTACACCTTC
CASSSSRDRGDGYTF
>medium-sized|TRBD1|TRBV5-4|TRBJ1-2
TGTGCCACCCGGACAGGGAGGGGTGGCTACACCTTC
CATRTGRGGYTF
>once|TRBD1|TRBV28|TRBJ1-4
TGTGCCAGCAGTTTCCAGGGGGGCAATGAAAAACTGTTTTTT
CASSFQGGNEKLFF
>.|TRBD2|TRBV10-3|TRBJ2-1
TGTGCCATCCAGACTAGCGGGAGTGATGAGCAGTTCTTC
CAIQTSGSDEQFF
>few|.|TRBV7-2|TRBJ1-5
TGTGCCAGCAGCTCCGGGGATGGCAATCAGCCCCAGCATTTT
CASSSGDGNQPQHF
>.|TRBD2|TRBV4-3|TRBJ2-3
TGCGCCAGCAGCCATTCCGGAGCGGGAGGTCGCACAGATACGCAGTATTTT
CASSHSGAGGRTDTQYF
>few|.|TRBV4-3|TRBJ2-1
TGCGCCAGCAGCCAAGTTCCCTACTCCTACAATGAGCAGTTCTTC
CASSQVPYSYNEQFF
>few|.|TRBV19|TRBJ1-1
TGTGCCAGTAGTATTCCATTTAGCAACACTGAAGCTTTCTTT
CASSIPFSNTEAFF